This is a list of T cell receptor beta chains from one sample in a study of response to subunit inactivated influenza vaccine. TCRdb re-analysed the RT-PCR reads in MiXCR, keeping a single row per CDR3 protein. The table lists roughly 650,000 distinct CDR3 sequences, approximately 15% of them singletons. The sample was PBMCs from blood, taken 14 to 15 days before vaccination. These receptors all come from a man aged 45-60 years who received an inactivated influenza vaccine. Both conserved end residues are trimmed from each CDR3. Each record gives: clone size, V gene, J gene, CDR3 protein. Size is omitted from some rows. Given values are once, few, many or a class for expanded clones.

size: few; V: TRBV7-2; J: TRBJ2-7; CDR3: ASSRTPGRGYEQY
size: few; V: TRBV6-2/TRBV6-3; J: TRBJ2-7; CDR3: ASSGRHLLSYEQY
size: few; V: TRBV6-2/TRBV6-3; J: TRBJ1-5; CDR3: ASSYSIRSQPQH
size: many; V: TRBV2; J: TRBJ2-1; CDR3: TFCFGPVGGRIPYNEQF
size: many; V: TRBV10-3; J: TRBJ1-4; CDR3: ATGDRGNGGEKLF
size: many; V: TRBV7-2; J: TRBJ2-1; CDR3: ASSLGPNNEQF
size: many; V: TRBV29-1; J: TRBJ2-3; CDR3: SVDSQGGKTQY
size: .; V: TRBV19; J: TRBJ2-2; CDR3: ASTERQVTLNTGELF
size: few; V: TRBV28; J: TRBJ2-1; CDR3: ASFNLGEQF
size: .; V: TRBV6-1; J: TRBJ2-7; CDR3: ASSTTSGGKPEQY
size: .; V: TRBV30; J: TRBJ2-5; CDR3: AWTAGNQETQY
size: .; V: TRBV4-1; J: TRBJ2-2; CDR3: ASSQTLWEANTGELF
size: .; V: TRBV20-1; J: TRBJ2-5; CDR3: SAVGTAGGETQY
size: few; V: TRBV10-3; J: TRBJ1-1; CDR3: AISDTGQGVGEAF
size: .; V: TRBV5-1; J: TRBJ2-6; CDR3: ASSRTGTGVSGANVLT
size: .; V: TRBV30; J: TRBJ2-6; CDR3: ACQPGAGGANVLT
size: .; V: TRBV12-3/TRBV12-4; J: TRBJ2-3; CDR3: ASSPTVIPDTQY
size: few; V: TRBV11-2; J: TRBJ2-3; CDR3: ASSLKLAGGGETDTQY
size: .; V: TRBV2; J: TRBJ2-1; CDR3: ATTGASGGYNEQF
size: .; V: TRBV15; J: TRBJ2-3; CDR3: ATSSVFGTSGNSTDTQY
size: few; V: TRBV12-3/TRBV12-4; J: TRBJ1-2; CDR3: ASSFSGGSSGYT
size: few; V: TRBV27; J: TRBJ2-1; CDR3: ASSGEQGFSYNEQF
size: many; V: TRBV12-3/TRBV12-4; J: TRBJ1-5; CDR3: ASRAGVGQDFNQPQH
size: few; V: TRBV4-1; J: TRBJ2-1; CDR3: ASSPREGRSSYNEQF
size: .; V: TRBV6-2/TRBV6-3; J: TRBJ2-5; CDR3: ASSLSAGGETQY
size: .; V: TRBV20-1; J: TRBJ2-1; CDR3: SASLTSGRPLYNEQF
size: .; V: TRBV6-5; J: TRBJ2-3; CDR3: ASSYRTGAKADTQY
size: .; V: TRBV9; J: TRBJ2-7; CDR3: ASSPQGGVSYEQY
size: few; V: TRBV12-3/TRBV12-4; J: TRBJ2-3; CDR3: ASSQHNTLLTDTQY